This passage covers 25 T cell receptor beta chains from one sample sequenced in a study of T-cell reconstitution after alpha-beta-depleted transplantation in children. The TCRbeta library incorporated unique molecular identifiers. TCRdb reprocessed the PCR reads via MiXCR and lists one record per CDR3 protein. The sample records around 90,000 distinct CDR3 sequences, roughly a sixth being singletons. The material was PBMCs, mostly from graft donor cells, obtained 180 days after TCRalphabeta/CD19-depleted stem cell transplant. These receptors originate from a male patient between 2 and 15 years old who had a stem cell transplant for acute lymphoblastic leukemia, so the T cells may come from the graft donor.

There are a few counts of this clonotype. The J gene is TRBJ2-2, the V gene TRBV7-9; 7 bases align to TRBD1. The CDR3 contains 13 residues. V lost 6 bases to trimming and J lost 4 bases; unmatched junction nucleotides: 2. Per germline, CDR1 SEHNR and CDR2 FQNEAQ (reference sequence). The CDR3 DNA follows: TGTGCCAGCAGGACAGGGACCACCGGGGAGCTGTTTTTT. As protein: CASRTGTTGELFF.

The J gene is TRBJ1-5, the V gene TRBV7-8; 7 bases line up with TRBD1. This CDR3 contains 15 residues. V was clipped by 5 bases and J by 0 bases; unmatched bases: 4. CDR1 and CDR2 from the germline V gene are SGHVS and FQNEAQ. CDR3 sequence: CASSPGQFSNQPQHF. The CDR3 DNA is TGTGCCAGCAGCCCGGGACAGTTTAGCAATCAGCCCCAGCATTTT.

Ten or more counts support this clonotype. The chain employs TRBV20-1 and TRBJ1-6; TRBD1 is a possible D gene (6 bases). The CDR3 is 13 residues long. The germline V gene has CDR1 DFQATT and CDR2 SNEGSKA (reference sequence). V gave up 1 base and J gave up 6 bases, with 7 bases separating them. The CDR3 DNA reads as TGCAGTGCTAGAGGGACAGCTAATTCACCCCTCCACTTT. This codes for CSARGTANSPLHF.

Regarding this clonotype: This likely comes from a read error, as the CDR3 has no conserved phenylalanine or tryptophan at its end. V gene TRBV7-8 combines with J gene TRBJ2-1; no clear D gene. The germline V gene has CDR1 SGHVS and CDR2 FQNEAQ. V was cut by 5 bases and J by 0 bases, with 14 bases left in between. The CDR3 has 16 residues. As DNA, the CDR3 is TGTGCCAGCAGCCCCCAAGGCCGGAGCTCCTACAATGAGCAGTTCGTC. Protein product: CASSPQGRSSYNEQFV.

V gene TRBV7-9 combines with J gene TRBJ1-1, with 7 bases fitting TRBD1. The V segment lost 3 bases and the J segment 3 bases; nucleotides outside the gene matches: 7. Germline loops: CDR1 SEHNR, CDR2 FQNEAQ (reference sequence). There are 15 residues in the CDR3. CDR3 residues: CASSFTGAGDTEAFF. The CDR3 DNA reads TGTGCCAGCAGCTTTACAGGGGCGGGGGACACTGAAGCTTTCTTT. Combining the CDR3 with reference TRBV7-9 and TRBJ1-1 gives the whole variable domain DTGVSQNPRHKITKRGQNVTFRCDPISEHNRLYWYRQTLGQGPEFLTYFQNEAQLEKSRLLSDRFSAERPKGSFSTLEIQRTEQGDSAMYLCASSFTGAGDTEAFFGQGTRLTVV.

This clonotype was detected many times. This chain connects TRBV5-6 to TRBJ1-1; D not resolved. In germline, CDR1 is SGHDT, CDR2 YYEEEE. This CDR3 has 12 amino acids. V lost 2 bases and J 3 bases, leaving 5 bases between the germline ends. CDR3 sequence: CASSFEDTEAFF. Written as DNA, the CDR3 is TGTGCCAGCAGCTTTGAGGACACTGAAGCTTTCTTT.

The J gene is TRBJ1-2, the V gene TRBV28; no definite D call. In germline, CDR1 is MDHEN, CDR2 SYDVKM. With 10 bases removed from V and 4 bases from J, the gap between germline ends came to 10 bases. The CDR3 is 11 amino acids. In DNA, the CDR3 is TGTGCCACCCGCCTGGGCTATGGCTACACCTTC. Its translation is CATRLGYGYTF.

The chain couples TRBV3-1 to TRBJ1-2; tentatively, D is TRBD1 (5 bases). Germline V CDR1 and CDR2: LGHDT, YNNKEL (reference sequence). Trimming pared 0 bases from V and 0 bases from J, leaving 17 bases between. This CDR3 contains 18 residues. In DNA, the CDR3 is TGTGCCAGCAGCCAAGATTTGCGGGTAAGGGGATCTAACTATGGCTACACCTTC. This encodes CASSQDLRVRGSNYGYTF.

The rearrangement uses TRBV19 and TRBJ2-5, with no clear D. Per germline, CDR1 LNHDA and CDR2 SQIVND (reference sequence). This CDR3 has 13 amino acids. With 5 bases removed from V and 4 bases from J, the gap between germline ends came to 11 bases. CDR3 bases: TGTGCCAGTAGTTCGGTGGCTGGAGAGACCCAGTACTTC. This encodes CASSSVAGETQYF.

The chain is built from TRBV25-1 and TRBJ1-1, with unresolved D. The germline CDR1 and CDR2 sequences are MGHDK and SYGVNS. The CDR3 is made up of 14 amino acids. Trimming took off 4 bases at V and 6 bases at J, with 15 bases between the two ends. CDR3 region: CASSAAGDLAEAFF. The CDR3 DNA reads TGTGCCAGCAGTGCCGCTGGTGACCTCGCTGAAGCTTTCTTT.

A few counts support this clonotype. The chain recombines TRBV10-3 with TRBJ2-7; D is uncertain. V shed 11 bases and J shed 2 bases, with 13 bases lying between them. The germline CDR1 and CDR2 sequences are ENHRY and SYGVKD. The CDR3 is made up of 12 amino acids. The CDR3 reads CAAGWSPYEQYF. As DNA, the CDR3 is TGTGCCGCTGGCTGGTCTCCCTACGAGCAGTACTTC.

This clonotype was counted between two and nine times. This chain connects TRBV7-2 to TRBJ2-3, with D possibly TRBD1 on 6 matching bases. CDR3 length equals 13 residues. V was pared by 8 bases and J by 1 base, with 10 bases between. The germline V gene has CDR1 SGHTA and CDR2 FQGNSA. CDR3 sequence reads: CASRGGGTDTQYF. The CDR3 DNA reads TGTGCCAGCCGAGGGGGAGGCACAGATACGCAGTATTTT.

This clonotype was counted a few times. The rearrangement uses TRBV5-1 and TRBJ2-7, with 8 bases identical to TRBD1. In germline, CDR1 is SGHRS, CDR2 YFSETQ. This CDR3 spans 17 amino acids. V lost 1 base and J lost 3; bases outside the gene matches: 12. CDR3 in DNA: TGCGCCAGCAGCTTGTGGCAGGGGGCCACCCCGAACTACGAGCAGTACTTC. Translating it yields CASSLWQGATPNYEQYF.

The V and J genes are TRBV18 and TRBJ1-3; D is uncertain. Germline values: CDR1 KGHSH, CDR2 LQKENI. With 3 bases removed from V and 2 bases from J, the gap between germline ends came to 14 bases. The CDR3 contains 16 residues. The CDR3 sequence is CASSPSEGGTGNTIYF. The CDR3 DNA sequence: TGTGCCAGCTCACCCTCGGAGGGAGGGACTGGAAACACCATATATTTT. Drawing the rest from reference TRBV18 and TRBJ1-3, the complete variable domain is NAGVMQNPRHLVRRRGQEARLRCSPMKGHSHVYWYRQLPEEGLKFMVYLQKENIIDESGMPKERFSAEFPKEGPSILRIQQVVRGDSAAYFCASSPSEGGTGNTIYFGEGSWLTVV.

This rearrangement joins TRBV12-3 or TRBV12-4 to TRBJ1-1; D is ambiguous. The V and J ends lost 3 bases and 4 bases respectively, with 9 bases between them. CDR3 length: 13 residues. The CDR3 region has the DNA TGTGCCAGCAGTTTCGGGTCAGCCACTGAAGCTTTCTTT. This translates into CASSFGSATEAFF.

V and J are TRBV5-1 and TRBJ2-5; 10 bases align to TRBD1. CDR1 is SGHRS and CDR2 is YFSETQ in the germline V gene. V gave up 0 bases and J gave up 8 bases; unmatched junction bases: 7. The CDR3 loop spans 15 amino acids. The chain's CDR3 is CASSLAEGTGATQYF. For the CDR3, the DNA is TGCGCCAGCAGCTTGGCCGAGGGGACAGGGGCCACCCAGTACTTC.

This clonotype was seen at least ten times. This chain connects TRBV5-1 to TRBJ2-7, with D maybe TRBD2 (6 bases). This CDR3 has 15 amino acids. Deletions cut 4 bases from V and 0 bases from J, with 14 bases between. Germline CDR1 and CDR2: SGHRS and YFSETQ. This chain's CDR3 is CASSADIAVSYEQYF. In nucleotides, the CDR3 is TGCGCCAGCAGCGCTGACATAGCGGTCTCCTACGAGCAGTACTTC.

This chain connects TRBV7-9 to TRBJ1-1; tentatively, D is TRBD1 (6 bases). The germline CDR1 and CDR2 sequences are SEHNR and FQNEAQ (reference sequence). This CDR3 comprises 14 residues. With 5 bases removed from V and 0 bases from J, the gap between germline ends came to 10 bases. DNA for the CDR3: TGTGCCAGCAGCGCTACAGGGATGAACACTGAAGCTTTCTTT. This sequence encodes CASSATGMNTEAFF.

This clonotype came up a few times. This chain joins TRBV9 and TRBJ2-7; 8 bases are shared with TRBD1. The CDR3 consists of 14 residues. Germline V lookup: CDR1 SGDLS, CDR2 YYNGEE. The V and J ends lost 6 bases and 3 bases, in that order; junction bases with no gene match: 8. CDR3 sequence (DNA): TGTGCCAGCACGTCCGGGACAGGAAGCTACGAGCAGTACTTC. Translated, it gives CASTSGTGSYEQYF.

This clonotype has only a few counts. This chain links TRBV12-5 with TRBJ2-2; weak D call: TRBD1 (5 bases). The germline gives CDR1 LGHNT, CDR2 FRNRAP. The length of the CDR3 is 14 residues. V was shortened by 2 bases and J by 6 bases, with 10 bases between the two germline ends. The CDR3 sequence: CASGLPRVAGELFF. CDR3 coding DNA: TGTGCTAGTGGTTTGCCCAGGGTCGCCGGGGAGCTGTTTTTT. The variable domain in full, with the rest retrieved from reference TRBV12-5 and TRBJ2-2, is DARVTQTPRHKVTEMGQEVTMRCQPILGHNTVFWYRQTMMQGLELLAYFRNRAPLDDSGMPKDRFSAEMPDATLATLKIQPSEPRDSAVYFCASGLPRVAGELFFGEGSRLTVL.

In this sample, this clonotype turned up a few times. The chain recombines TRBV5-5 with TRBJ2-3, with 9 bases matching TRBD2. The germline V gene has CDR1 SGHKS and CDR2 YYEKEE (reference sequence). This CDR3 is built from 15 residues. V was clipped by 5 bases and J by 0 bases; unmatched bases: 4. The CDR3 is CASRSTSGSTDTQYF. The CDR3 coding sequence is TGTGCCAGCAGATCAACTAGCGGGAGCACAGATACGCAGTATTTT.

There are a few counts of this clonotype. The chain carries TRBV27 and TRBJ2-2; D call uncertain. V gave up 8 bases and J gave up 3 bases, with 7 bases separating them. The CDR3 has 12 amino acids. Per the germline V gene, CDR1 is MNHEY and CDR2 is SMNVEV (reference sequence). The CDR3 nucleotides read TGTGCCAGCTACGCCCACACCGGGGAGCTGTTTTTT. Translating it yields CASYAHTGELFF.

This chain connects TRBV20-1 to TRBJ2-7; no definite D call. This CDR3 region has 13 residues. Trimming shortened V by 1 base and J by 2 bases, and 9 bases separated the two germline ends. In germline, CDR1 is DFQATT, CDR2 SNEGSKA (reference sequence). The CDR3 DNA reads TGCAGTGCTAGAGGACTGCCGACCTACGAGCAGTACTTC. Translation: CSARGLPTYEQYF.

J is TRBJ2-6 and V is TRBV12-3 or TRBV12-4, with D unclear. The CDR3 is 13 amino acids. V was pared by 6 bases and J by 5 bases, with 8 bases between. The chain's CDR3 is CASSRLRANVLTF. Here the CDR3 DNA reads TGTGCCAGCAGCCGCCTGAGGGCCAACGTCCTGACTTTC.

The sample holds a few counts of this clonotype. The CDR3 spells CATSETGTSKESGRGEQYF. The CDR3 nucleotides are TGTGCCACCAGTGAAACTGGTACATCCAAAGAATCCGGACGCGGCGAGCAGTACTTC. This chain connects TRBV24-1 to TRBJ2-7; no firm D call. CDR1 and CDR2 from the germline V gene are KGHDR and SFDVKD. The CDR3 spans 19 residues. The ends were cut back, 4 bases at V and 6 bases at J, with 30 bases in the middle.